Detailed here is one T cell receptor (beta chain). What it binds is unknown. In making TCR beta libraries, quantitative 5'-RACE with molecular barcodes was used. One entry per CDR3 protein, called by TCRdb with MiXCR from the 5' RACE reads. The sample records about 130,000 distinct CDR3 sequences, approximately 10% being singletons. This record comes from a study of CD8 T cells in ankylosing spondylitis. Study results and caveats: What appeared characteristic of ankylosing spondylitis blood was a TCR beta motif of fewer than ten highly homologous variants. Clones linked to disease were reported to show significant enrichment in matched ankylosing spondylitis synovial fluid.

CDR3 size: 15 residues. CDR1 is SQVTM and CDR2 is ANQGSEA in the germline V gene. The J segment lost 1 base and the V segment lost 5 bases, leaving 10 bases of the junction unmatched. Sequencing was done on a sample of blood, either unsorted or a sorted T cell fraction (not recorded which). The sequence was collected from a female donor with ankylosing spondylitis or in good health (not recorded which). J is TRBJ2-5 and V is TRBV29-1; 7 nucleotides line up with TRBD2. CDR3 sequence reads: CSVNPILAPQETQYF. The CDR3 bases are TGCAGCGTTAATCCAATACTAGCGCCCCAAGAGACCCAGTACTTC.